The rows below give T cell receptor beta chains drawn from one sample of a study of T cells in Graves' hyperthyroidism and ophthalmopathy. One entry per CDR3 protein, called by TCRdb with MiXCR from the multiplex PCR reads. The table shows under 250,000 distinct CDR3 sequences, with approximately 17% occurring only once. Sequenced: blood. Receptor source: a man aged 50 or older with Graves' hyperthyroidism. Each CDR3 is given with its conserved first and last residue. The D gene is left open where the match is weak. Part of the rows lack a size; the others show once, few, many or a class for expanded clones.

j_call v_call clone_size d_call cdr3_aa cdr3_nt
TRBJ2-3 TRBV12-3/TRBV12-4 many TRBD2 CASSLGPAAGDTDTQYF TGTGCCAGCAGTTTGGGCCCAGCAGCGGGAGACACAGATACGCAGTATTTT
TRBJ2-7 TRBV27 . TRBD1 CASSTGTGVLYEQYF TGTGCCAGCAGCACTGGGACAGGGGTTCTCTACGAGCAGTACTTC
TRBJ2-3 TRBV10-3 many TRBD2 CAINTRLAGDTDTQYF TGTGCCATCAACACAAGACTAGCGGGGGACACAGATACGCAGTATTTT
TRBJ2-7 TRBV28 many . CASSLDRDGYYEQYF TGTGCCAGCAGTTTAGATCGGGACGGATATTACGAGCAGTACTTC
TRBJ2-1 TRBV7-2 many TRBD2 CASSQAGGRSYNEQFF TGTGCCAGCAGCCAGGCGGGGGGACGCTCCTACAATGAGCAGTTCTTC
TRBJ1-2 TRBV20-1 many . CSARNTEYGYTF TGCAGTGCTAGGAACACCGAATATGGCTACACCTTC
TRBJ2-7 TRBV29-1 few TRBD2 CSVVIGERDYEQYF TGCAGCGTTGTTATAGGGGAGCGGGACTACGAGCAGTACTTC
TRBJ2-1 TRBV28 many TRBD2 CASSFGLAGGPIHNEQFF TGTGCCAGCAGTTTTGGGCTAGCGGGAGGGCCGATCCACAATGAGCAGTTCTTC
TRBJ2-7 TRBV6-1 once TRBD1 CASSAQTGGEQYF TGTGCCAGCAGTGCTCAGACAGGGGGTGAGCAGTACTTC
TRBJ2-5 TRBV7-2 many TRBD2 CASSLGTSGRGKTQYF TGTGCCAGCAGCTTAGGGACTAGCGGGAGAGGGAAGACCCAGTACTTC
TRBJ1-1 TRBV6-1 many . CASSEQLNTEAFF TGTGCCAGCAGTGAACAGTTGAACACTGAAGCTTTCTTT
TRBJ2-7 TRBV4-3 few . CASSQGPRQYF TGCGCCAGCAGCCAAGGGCCTCGGCAGTACTTC
TRBJ2-4 TRBV5-1 many . CASSSRPGADIQYF TGCGCCAGCAGCAGTCGGCCAGGGGCTGACATTCAGTACTTC
TRBJ2-5 TRBV9 many TRBD1 CASSVAGTGKETQYF TGTGCCAGCAGCGTAGCCGGGACAGGGAAAGAGACCCAGTACTTC
TRBJ2-7 TRBV11-3 many TRBD2 CASSLVTSDYEQYF TGTGCCAGCAGCCTCGTGACTAGCGACTACGAGCAGTACTTC
TRBJ2-3 TRBV9 . . CASSVGAANTDTQYF TGTGCCAGCAGCGTAGGGGCGGCTAACACAGATACGCAGTATTTT
TRBJ2-7 TRBV29-1 many TRBD2 CSVEGGRNYEQYF TGCAGCGTTGAGGGCGGGAGGAATTACGAGCAGTACTTC
TRBJ2-1 TRBV20-1 many TRBD2 CSARDGTSHPGEQFF TGCAGTGCTAGAGATGGGACTAGCCACCCCGGTGAGCAGTTCTTC
TRBJ2-3 TRBV28 . TRBD1 CASSFTGAKTDTQYF TGTGCCAGCAGTTTCACAGGGGCGAAGACAGATACGCAGTATTTT
TRBJ2-2 TRBV5-4 few . CASSQGEGDTGELFF TGTGCCAGCAGCCAGGGGGAGGGAGACACCGGGGAGCTGTTTTTT
TRBJ1-2 TRBV28 many . CASRTSNYGYTF TGTGCCAGCAGAACCTCAAACTATGGCTACACCTTC
TRBJ2-3 TRBV29-1 . . CSEGGSYSTDTQYF TGCAGCGAGGGGGGGTCTTATAGCACAGATACGCAGTATTTT